These 23 T cell receptor beta chains came from one sample sequenced in a study of response to subunit inactivated influenza vaccine. Via MiXCR, TCRdb re-called the RT-PCR reads, giving one row per CDR3 protein. The sample shows roughly 780,000 distinct CDR3 sequences, around 18% of them seen only once. The specimen comprised PBMCs from blood, sampled roughly 5 days after vaccination. These receptors were obtained from a man over 45 who received an inactivated influenza vaccine.

V and J are TRBV7-9 and TRBJ2-7; 9 bases map to TRBD2. This CDR3 comprises 14 residues. The germline gives CDR1 SEHNR, CDR2 FQNEAQ (reference sequence). With V trimmed by 5 bases and J by 7 bases, 9 bases remained unmatched. The CDR3 nucleotides read TGTGCCAGCAGCCCCGGGACTAGCCCCACTGAGCAGTACTTC. Amino acid sequence: CASSPGTSPTEQYF.

Only a few counts were recorded for this clonotype. The chain links TRBV30 to TRBJ1-2; maybe TRBD1 (6 bases). CDR1 GTSNPN and CDR2 SVGIG come from the germline V gene (reference sequence). This CDR3 is 15 amino acids long. Trimming took off 4 bases at V and 6 bases at J, with 21 bases between the two ends. DNA for the CDR3: TGTGCCTGGATCCAACCGGGACATCGGACGAATGGCTACACCTTC. The encoded protein is CAWIQPGHRTNGYTF. Supplemented by reference TRBV30 and TRBJ1-2, the full variable domain reads SQTIHQWPATLVQPVGSPLSLECTVEGTSNPNLYWYRQAAGRGLQLLFYSVGIGQISSEVPQNLSASRPQDRQFILSSKKLLLSDSGFYLCAWIQPGHRTNGYTFGSGTRLTVV.

This clonotype has more than one count but fewer than ten. V usage is TRBV20-1 and J usage is TRBJ1-1; 7 bases align to TRBD1. This CDR3 contains 12 residues. Losses at the gene ends were 4 bases for V and 5 bases for J; bases not matched to a gene: 4. In germline, CDR1 is DFQATT, CDR2 SNEGSKA (reference sequence). The CDR3 loop reads CSATGGSTEAFF. The CDR3 DNA reads as TGCAGTGCTACAGGGGGAAGTACTGAAGCTTTCTTT.

The chain joins TRBV4-2 to TRBJ2-1, with TRBD2 matching over 10 bases. From germline, CDR1 is LGHNA and CDR2 YNFKEQ. This CDR3 is 18 amino acids long. Trimming at V came to 4 bases and at J to 4 bases, leaving 13 bases not matched to a gene. The CDR3 spells CASSPSHSGGTTYNEQFF. CDR3 bases: TGTGCCAGCAGCCCCAGTCATAGCGGGGGGACTACTTACAATGAGCAGTTCTTC.

For this clonotype: An end of the junction does not agree with germline; a read error may underlie this. The chain joins TRBV5-5 to TRBJ2-3; the match to TRBD2 covers 7 bases. This CDR3 region has 14 residues. Germline lookup yields CDR1 SGHKS and CDR2 YYEKEE (reference sequence). CDR3 loop: CAISTGDYGDTQYF. DNA for the CDR3: TGTGCCATCAGCACCGGGGACTATGGGGATACGCAGTATTTT.

The genes are TRBV14 and TRBJ2-7; TRBD2 is a possible D gene (5 bases). Germline-derived CDR1 and CDR2 are SGHDN and FVKESK. CDR3 length equals 13 residues. Trimming removed 2 bases at V and 3 bases at J, with 8 bases between. The CDR3 sequence: CASSQQLDYEQYF. CDR3 coding DNA: TGTGCCAGCAGCCAACAACTAGACTACGAGCAGTACTTC.

This clonotype appeared a few times. The chain recombines TRBV20-1 with TRBJ1-5; tentative D call: TRBD1 (6 bases). The V end was cut by 6 bases, the J end by 3 bases, with 15 bases between. This CDR3 region has 14 residues. Germline assignment: CDR1 DFQATT and CDR2 SNEGSKA (reference sequence). In DNA form, the CDR3 reads TGCAGTGCCCGGACAGTGAGGGACAATCAGCCCCAGCATTTT. Protein: CSARTVRDNQPQHF.

The rearrangement uses TRBV6-5 and TRBJ2-7; tentatively, D is TRBD2 (6 bases). The CDR3 contains 14 residues. Germline V CDR1 and CDR2: MNHEY, SVGAGI. V was cut by 0 bases and J by 10 bases, with 16 bases left in between. The CDR3 region is CASSYSRGLGEQYF. The CDR3 DNA reads as TGTGCCAGCAGTTACTCGCGGGGATTGGGCGAACAGTACTTC.

The CDR3 is CSALGLAGAPYEQYF. The CDR3 nucleotides are TGCAGTGCTCTTGGACTAGCGGGAGCCCCCTACGAGCAGTACTTC. The chain combines TRBV20-1 with TRBJ2-7; 13 bases match TRBD2. Trimming cost V 5 bases and J 2 bases; bases outside gene matches: 6. Germline V gene data show CDR1 as DFQATT and CDR2 as SNEGSKA (reference sequence). This CDR3 contains 15 residues.

This clonotype appeared a few times. The chain recombines TRBV5-6 with TRBJ2-2; D perhaps matches TRBD2 (5 bases). CDR3 length: 17 amino acids. Deletions cut 4 bases from V and 4 bases from J, with 20 bases between. Germline V gene sequence: CDR1 SGHDT, CDR2 YYEEEE. The CDR3 sequence: CASSALGRGISTGELFF. The CDR3 region has the DNA TGTGCCAGCAGCGCTTTAGGGAGAGGCATCAGCACCGGGGAGCTGTTTTTT.

This clonotype appeared a few times. The chain recombines TRBV5-1 with TRBJ2-5, with unresolved D. In germline, CDR1 is SGHRS, CDR2 YFSETQ. The CDR3 is made up of 13 amino acids. V lost 4 bases and J 3 bases, leaving 10 bases between the germline ends. Here the CDR3 reads CASSRSREETQYF. CDR3 DNA sequence: TGCGCCAGCAGCAGAAGTCGAGAAGAGACCCAGTACTTC.

This clonotype was observed a few times. J is TRBJ1-1 and V is TRBV20-1; weak D call: TRBD1 (6 bases). CDR1 is DFQATT and CDR2 is SNEGSKA in the germline V gene (reference sequence). This CDR3 is 16 amino acids long. V shed 5 bases and J shed 7 bases, with 26 bases lying between them. CDR3 amino acids: CSADGLQGGGNGEAFF. CDR3 sequence (DNA): TGCAGTGCTGACGGCCTACAGGGAGGGGGGAACGGTGAAGCTTTCTTT.

The rearrangement links TRBV29-1 to TRBJ2-4, with D possibly being TRBD1 or TRBD2 (5 bases each). The CDR3 contains 16 residues. The germline V and J ends were trimmed by 0 bases and 1 base, with 13 bases remaining between them. CDR1 is SQVTM, CDR2 ANQGSEA, per germline. CDR3 residues: CSVEDQGPFAKNIQYF. CDR3 bases: TGCAGCGTTGAAGATCAGGGACCCTTTGCCAAAAACATTCAGTACTTC.

J is TRBJ2-3 and V is TRBV27; D may be TRBD1 (6 bases). CDR3 length: 15 residues. V gave up 0 bases and J gave up 4 bases, with 11 bases separating them. CDR1 MNHEY and CDR2 SMNVEV come from the germline V gene (reference sequence). DNA for the CDR3: TGTGCCAGCAGTTTATCGGCGGCAGGGGCAGATACGCAGTATTTT. Its translation is CASSLSAAGADTQYF.

The chain couples TRBV6-4 to TRBJ1-1; perhaps TRBD1 as D (6 bases). The CDR3 length is 14 residues. Trimming pared 7 bases from V and 7 bases from J, leaving 19 bases between. The germline V gene has CDR1 MRHNA and CDR2 SNTAGT. In DNA, the CDR3 is TGTGCCAGCAAACCTGTTCCAGGGGAGATTGAAGCTTTCTTT. This translates into CASKPVPGEIEAFF.

The chain links TRBV7-3 to TRBJ1-1, with D hard to call. V lost 3 bases, J lost 1 base, and 12 bases lay in between. The V gene's germline CDR1 is SGHTA and CDR2 FQGTGA. This CDR3 contains 15 residues. CDR3 region: CASSLSRTSNTEAFF. The CDR3 DNA follows: TGTGCCAGCAGCTTGTCCAGAACGTCGAACACTGAAGCTTTCTTT.

This clonotype appeared a few times. The chain combines TRBV5-1 with TRBJ1-4, with TRBD1 as a possible D gene (5 bases). Germline V gene lookup returns CDR1 SGHRS and CDR2 YFSETQ. V lost 1 base and J lost 0, with 10 bases in between. The CDR3 extends over 16 amino acids. Here the CDR3 reads CASSLWGQATNEKLFF. CDR3 DNA sequence: TGCGCCAGCAGCTTGTGGGGCCAAGCAACTAATGAAAAACTGTTTTTT.

This clonotype was picked up a small number of times. The gene calls are TRBV4-2 and TRBJ2-3; maybe TRBD1 (5 bases). V was clipped by 3 bases and J by 4 bases, with 11 bases between them. This CDR3 is 14 amino acids long. Germline V gene sequence: CDR1 LGHNA, CDR2 YNFKEQ. The CDR3 spells CASSQYPGPDTQYF. Here the CDR3 DNA reads TGTGCCAGCAGCCAGTACCCAGGGCCAGATACGCAGTATTTT.

The chain uses TRBV5-1 and TRBJ2-3; perhaps TRBD2 as D (6 bases). V was shortened by 4 bases and J by 0 bases, with 9 bases between the two germline ends. There are 14 residues in the CDR3. Germline V gives CDR1 SGHRS, CDR2 YFSETQ. CDR3 residues: CASSGDWSTDTQYF. CDR3 sequence (DNA): TGCGCCAGCAGCGGGGACTGGAGCACAGATACGCAGTATTTT.

This clonotype was recorded a few times. The chain joins TRBV10-2 to TRBJ2-3, with 11 bases that match TRBD1. There are 16 residues in the CDR3. The trim removed 4 bases at V and 7 bases at J, leaving 10 bases unmatched. Germline assignment: CDR1 WSHSY and CDR2 SAAADI. The CDR3 bases are TGCGCCAGCAGTGGACAGGGACAGGGGGGGGATTATACGCAGTATTTT. Translation gives CASSGQGQGGDYTQYF.

This clonotype was seen at least ten times. J is TRBJ2-3 and V is TRBV20-1; 8 positions match TRBD1. V lost 5 bases, J lost 1 base, and 8 bases stayed unmatched. The germline CDR1 and CDR2 sequences are DFQATT and SNEGSKA (reference sequence). This CDR3 spans 15 amino acids. CDR3 in amino acids: CSAQYPGQGTDTQYF. CDR3 sequence (DNA): TGCAGTGCTCAGTATCCGGGACAGGGCACAGATACGCAGTATTTT.

The rearrangement links TRBV6-1 to TRBJ2-3; D unresolved. The germline V gene has CDR1 MNHNS and CDR2 SASEGT. V was shortened by 6 bases and J by 0 bases, with 13 bases between the two germline ends. This CDR3 spans 15 amino acids. The CDR3 sequence is CASRHFVTSTDTQYF. The CDR3 DNA reads TGTGCCAGCAGACACTTTGTGACTAGCACAGATACGCAGTATTTT.

The rearrangement links TRBV2 to TRBJ2-7, with TRBD2 matching 9 bases. The V gene's germline CDR1 is SNHLY and CDR2 FYNNEI. The CDR3 extends over 15 amino acids. V was clipped by 3 bases and J by 4 bases; unmatched bases: 7. The CDR3 is CASSELRTSVYEQYF. In DNA form, the CDR3 reads TGTGCCAGCAGTGAGTTAAGGACTAGCGTGTACGAGCAGTACTTC.